These 22 T cell receptor beta chains were all obtained from the same sample, sequenced in a study of shared clonotypes between healthy human individuals. Profiled with immunoSEQ multiplex PCR; TCRdb holds only in-frame clones, not every one. The table records millions of clones, roughly 93% of them present only once. Sequenced material: naive CD4+ T cells from PBMCs. The subset denotes: CD45RA+ positively selected. The receptors here all came from a man aged 18 to 35 in good health. Some clones in this sample may be carry-over from other donors' samples.

On this clone: The sample contains more than one DNA sequence encoding this CDR3. The chain uses TRBV18 and TRBJ2-7; the D is unclear. The V end was cut by 4 bases, the J end by 0 bases, with 10 bases between. Germline V lookup: CDR1 KGHSH, CDR2 LQKENI. The CDR3 extends over 14 amino acids. The CDR3 sequence: CASSQAGSSYEQYF. CDR3 DNA sequence: TGTGCCAGCTCACAGGCAGGAAGCTCCTACGAGCAGTACTTC.

The V and J genes are TRBV7-2 and TRBJ1-2; D remains ambiguous. CDR3 size: 14 residues. The V gene's germline CDR1 is SGHTA and CDR2 FQGNSA. The germline V and J ends were trimmed by 5 bases and 1 base, with 11 bases remaining between them. CDR3 loop: CASSRIPGNYGYTF. CDR3 nucleotide sequence: TGTGCCAGCAGCCGAATCCCGGGTAACTATGGCTACACCTTC.

The J gene is TRBJ1-2, the V gene TRBV5-4; TRBD1 is a possible D gene (6 bases). V gave up 4 bases and J gave up 0 bases, with 13 bases separating them. CDR3 length: 15 residues. Germline CDR1 SGHNT, CDR2 YYREEE (reference sequence). The CDR3 spells CASSPRRQANYGYTF. The CDR3 bases are TGTGCCAGCAGCCCGCGAAGACAGGCTAACTATGGCTACACCTTC.

The rearrangement uses TRBV5-1 and TRBJ2-1; D gene uncertain. The ends were cut back, 0 bases at V and 3 bases at J, with 13 bases in the middle. The CDR3 has 16 amino acids. Germline values: CDR1 SGHRS, CDR2 YFSETQ. The CDR3 loop reads CASSLVLRQNYNEQFF. The CDR3 bases are TGCGCCAGCAGCTTGGTTTTACGTCAGAACTACAATGAGCAGTTCTTC. Based on the CDR3 plus reference TRBV5-1 and TRBJ2-1, the full variable domain is KAGVTQTPRYLIKTRGQQVTLSCSPISGHRSVSWYQQTPGQGLQFLFEYFSETQRNKGNFPGRFSGRQFSNSRSEMNVSTLELGDSALYLCASSLVLRQNYNEQFFGPGTRLTVL.

The rearrangement joins TRBV28 to TRBJ1-2; D possibly corresponds to TRBD1 (5 bases). CDR1 is MDHEN, CDR2 SYDVKM, per germline. With 3 bases removed from V and 5 bases from J, the gap between germline ends came to 10 bases. The CDR3 is made up of 13 amino acids. The chain's CDR3 is CASSLGQVYGYTF. The CDR3 DNA sequence: TGTGCCAGCAGTTTGGGGCAGGTTTATGGCTACACCTTC.

The chain employs TRBV9 and TRBJ2-2, with D uncertain. V lost 0 bases, J lost 4 bases, and 10 bases lay in between. Germline CDR1 is SGDLS and CDR2 is YYNGEE. This CDR3 spans 15 amino acids. The DNA of the CDR3 is TGTGCCAGCAGCGTAGACCCCGCCGGCACCGGGGAGCTGTTTTTT. This encodes CASSVDPAGTGELFF.

V is TRBV7-9 and J is TRBJ2-7; D gene ambiguous. CDR3 length: 15 amino acids. The V gene's germline CDR1 is SEHNR and CDR2 FQNEAQ (reference sequence). With 5 bases removed from V and 0 bases from J, the gap between germline ends came to 14 bases. Here the CDR3 DNA reads TGTGCCAGCAGCCACACCTCGACTGTCTCCTACGAGCAGTACTTC. Its protein is CASSHTSTVSYEQYF.

This chain uses TRBV7-6 with TRBJ2-5; D gene ambiguous. Trimming took 4 bases from V and 1 from J, leaving 4 bases between them. The CDR3 length is 12 residues. CDR1 and CDR2 from the germline V gene are SGHVS and FNYEAQ. The CDR3 sequence: CASSSTQETQYF. The CDR3, as DNA: TGTGCCAGCAGCTCCACCCAAGAGACCCAGTACTTC. Full variable domain (missing parts from reference TRBV7-6 and TRBJ2-5): GAGVSQSPRYKVTKRGQDVALRCDPISGHVSLYWYRQALGQGPEFLTYFNYEAQQDKSGLPNDRFSAERPEGSISTLTIQRTEQRDSAMYRCASSSTQETQYFGPGTRLLVL.

V is TRBV6-4 and J is TRBJ1-5, with TRBD1 identical over 11 bases. After removal of 7 bases from V and 5 bases from J, the junction contained 7 bases not matched to a gene. The CDR3 runs 15 residues. Germline CDR1 and CDR2: MRHNA and SNTAGT. DNA of the CDR3: TGTGCCAGCACTCGGACAGGGGGCGACGATCAGCCCCAGCATTTT. This gives the protein CASTRTGGDDQPQHF.

The chain links TRBV15 to TRBJ2-1; TRBD2 matches 13 bases. The junction had 5 bases not matched to a gene; V was cut back by 0 bases and J by 12 bases. This CDR3 is 15 amino acids long. The germline V gene encodes CDR1 LNHNV and CDR2 YYDKDF (reference sequence). CDR3 bases: TGTGCCACCAGCAGAGATGGGACTAGCGGGATCCGGCAGTTCTTC. Amino acids: CATSRDGTSGIRQFF. The full variable domain, in which reference TRBV15 and TRBJ2-1 provide the parts outside the CDR3, is DAMVIQNPRYQVTQFGKPVTLSCSQTLNHNVMYWYQQKSSQAPKLLFHYYDKDFNNEADTPDNFQSRRPNTSFCFLDIRSPGLGDTAMYLCATSRDGTSGIRQFFGPGTRLTVL.

This clone was recorded once. The chain joins TRBV2 to TRBJ2-1, with TRBD1 identical over 11 bases. The V and J ends lost 1 base and 8 bases, in that order; junction bases with no gene match: 4. CDR1 and CDR2 (germline): SNHLY, FYNNEI. This CDR3 contains 15 residues. CDR3 amino acids: CASSEEGQGGDEQFF. CDR3 nucleotide sequence: TGTGCCAGCAGTGAAGAGGGACAGGGGGGGGATGAGCAGTTCTTC.

Details on this clone: The same CDR3 is also encoded by other DNA sequences in this sample. The chain uses TRBV29-1 and TRBJ1-1; D gene uncertain. Germline V gene lookup returns CDR1 SQVTM and CDR2 ANQGSEA. The CDR3 has 13 amino acids. V was cut by 2 bases and J by 1 base, with 8 bases left in between. The CDR3 region is CSVEKSSNTEAFF. The CDR3 region has the DNA TGCAGCGTTGAAAAGAGTTCGAACACTGAAGCTTTCTTT.

V is TRBV19 and J is TRBJ1-5; D gene uncertain. V lost 7 bases to trimming and J lost 6 bases, with 22 bases between them. CDR1 is LNHDA, CDR2 SQIVND, per germline (reference sequence). The CDR3 has 16 residues. CDR3 nucleotides: TGTGCCAGTACCCCACTGGGAGGTGAGGATGGTCAGCCCCAGCATTTT. Amino acid sequence: CASTPLGGEDGQPQHF.

A single count supports this clone. J is TRBJ1-2 and V is TRBV28; D is perhaps TRBD1 (5 bases). This CDR3 region has 15 residues. V was trimmed by 5 bases and J by 5 bases, leaving 18 bases between them. The germline gives CDR1 MDHEN, CDR2 SYDVKM. The DNA for the CDR3 is TGTGCCAGCAGTCCCATTAGTAACGGGGGATATGGCTACACCTTC. Translated, it gives CASSPISNGGYGYTF.

This chain links TRBV4-1 with TRBJ2-5; D call uncertain. Deletions cut 3 bases from V and 0 bases from J, with 5 bases between. This CDR3 comprises 13 residues. CDR1 MGHRA and CDR2 YSYEKL come from the germline V gene. CDR3 sequence reads: CASSHQYQETQYF. CDR3 nucleotide sequence: TGCGCCAGCAGCCATCAGTACCAAGAGACCCAGTACTTC.

The chain has TRBV5-1 and TRBJ2-3; D uncertain. Trimming took off 0 bases at V and 7 bases at J, with 9 bases between the two ends. The CDR3 spans 13 residues. Germline CDR1 SGHRS, CDR2 YFSETQ. The CDR3 here is CASSLDRPYTQYF. CDR3 sequence (DNA): TGCGCCAGCAGCTTGGATCGGCCCTATACGCAGTATTTT.

The chain employs TRBV5-1 and TRBJ2-7, with 9 bases matching TRBD2. Germline V gene sequence: CDR1 SGHRS, CDR2 YFSETQ. The CDR3 consists of 15 residues. J lost 2 bases, V lost 5 bases, and 8 bases had no gene match. The CDR3 is CASRTTSGITYEQYF. Here the CDR3 DNA reads TGCGCCAGCAGGACGACTAGCGGCATTACCTACGAGCAGTACTTC.

The V call is TRBV14, the J call TRBJ2-5, with 8 positions matching TRBD2. The ends lost 4 bases at V and 7 bases at J; junction bases unmatched: 11. Germline lookup yields CDR1 SGHDN and CDR2 FVKESK. CDR3 length: 15 amino acids. The CDR3 loop reads CASSPRLASTGTQYF. The DNA of the CDR3 is TGTGCCAGCAGCCCGAGACTAGCGTCAACGGGGACCCAGTACTTC.

V and J are TRBV4-2 and TRBJ2-5; a weak D match, TRBD2 (6 bases). Trimming cost V 0 bases and J 5 bases, with 19 bases left between them. Per the germline V gene, CDR1 is LGHNA and CDR2 is YNFKEQ. CDR3 length: 17 residues. Here the CDR3 reads CASSQDYSSGVGETQYF. For the CDR3, the DNA is TGTGCCAGCAGCCAAGACTACTCGTCGGGAGTTGGGGAGACCCAGTACTTC.

The rearrangement uses TRBV7-8 and TRBJ1-1; D ambiguous. Trimming pared 5 bases from V and 0 bases from J, leaving 16 bases between. The CDR3 totals 16 residues. CDR1 and CDR2 from the germline V gene are SGHVS and FQNEAQ. The CDR3 nucleotides are TGTGCCAGCAGCCGCGACGGCGTCAAGATGAACACTGAAGCTTTCTTT. It encodes CASSRDGVKMNTEAFF.

The rearrangement joins TRBV28 to TRBJ1-1; D uncertain. V was clipped by 11 bases and J by 4 bases, with 14 bases between them. The V gene's germline CDR1 is MDHEN and CDR2 SYDVKM. The CDR3 covers 12 residues. The CDR3 DNA follows: TGTGCCGGAGGCGGCCGAAGCACTGAAGCTTTCTTT. Encoded protein: CAGGGRSTEAFF.

V gene TRBV29-1 combines with J gene TRBJ2-7; 7 bases align to TRBD2. The CDR3 is made up of 12 amino acids. Per germline, CDR1 SQVTM and CDR2 ANQGSEA. V shed 4 bases and J 2 bases; nucleotides not matched to a gene: 2. CDR3 bases: TGCAGCGTTGGGGAGGGAGCCTACGAGCAGTACTTC. Protein sequence: CSVGEGAYEQYF.